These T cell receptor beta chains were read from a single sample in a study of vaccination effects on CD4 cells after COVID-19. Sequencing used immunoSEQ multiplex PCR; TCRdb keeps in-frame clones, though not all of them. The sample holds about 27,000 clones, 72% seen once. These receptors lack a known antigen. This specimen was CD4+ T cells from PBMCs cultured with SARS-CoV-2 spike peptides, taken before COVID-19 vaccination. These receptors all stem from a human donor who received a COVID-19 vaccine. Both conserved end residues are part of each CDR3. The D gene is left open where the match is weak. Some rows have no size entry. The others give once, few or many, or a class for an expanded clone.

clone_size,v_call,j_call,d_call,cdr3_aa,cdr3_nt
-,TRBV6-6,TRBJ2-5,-,CASSPLGQEGETQYF,TGTGCCAGCAGTCCCTTGGGGCAGGAAGGGGAGACCCAGTACTTC
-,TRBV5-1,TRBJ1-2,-,CASSLGRGDGYTF,TGCGCCAGCAGCTTAGGCAGGGGCGATGGCTACACCTTC
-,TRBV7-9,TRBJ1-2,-,CASSPSAGVLDYGYTF,TGTGCCAGCAGCCCATCCGCTGGGGTATTAGACTATGGCTACACCTTC
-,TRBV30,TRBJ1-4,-,CAWSRDGGEKLFF,TGTGCCTGGAGTCGGGACGGGGGTGAAAAACTGTTTTTT
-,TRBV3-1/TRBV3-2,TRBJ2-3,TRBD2,CASSLATSGYTQYF,TGTGCCAGCAGCCTGGCAACTAGCGGGTATACGCAGTATTTT
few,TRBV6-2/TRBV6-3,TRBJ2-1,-,CASSYSRRVSGDEQFF,TGTGCCAGCAGTTACTCGAGGCGGGTCTCAGGCGATGAGCAGTTCTTC
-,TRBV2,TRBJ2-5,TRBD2,CASRFPPVLAGAVETQYF,TGTGCCAGCAGGTTCCCCCCGGTACTAGCGGGGGCGGTGGAGACCCAGTACTTC
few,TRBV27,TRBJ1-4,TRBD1,CASSLQGIGEKLFF,TGTGCCAGCAGTCTACAGGGGATAGGGGAAAAACTGTTTTTT
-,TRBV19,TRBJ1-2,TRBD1,CASSTDRGSSYTF,TGTGCCAGTAGTACCGACAGGGGGAGTAGCTACACCTTC
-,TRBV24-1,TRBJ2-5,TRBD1,CATSDSQGAQETQYF,TGTGCCACCAGTGATTCACAGGGGGCGCAGGAGACCCAGTACTTC
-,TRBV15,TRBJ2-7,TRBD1,CATSRDITSWAGGFNEQYF,TGTGCCACCAGCAGAGATATTACGAGTTGGGCAGGGGGCTTCAACGAGCAGTACTTC
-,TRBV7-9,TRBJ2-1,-,CASSNVGSYNEQFF,TGTGCCAGCAGCAACGTTGGGTCCTACAATGAGCAGTTCTTC
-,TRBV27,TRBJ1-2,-,CASSPWESTGYGYTF,TGTGCCAGCAGTCCGTGGGAATCAACGGGCTATGGCTACACCTTC
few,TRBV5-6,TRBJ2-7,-,CASGRLGRTYEQYF,TGTGCCAGCGGACGATTGGGACGGACTTACGAGCAGTACTTC
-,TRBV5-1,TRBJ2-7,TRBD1,CASSLVQGSYEQYF,TGCGCCAGCAGCTTAGTACAGGGGTCCTACGAGCAGTACTTC
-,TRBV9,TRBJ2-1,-,CASNDEQFF,TGTGCCAGCAACGACGAGCAGTTCTTC
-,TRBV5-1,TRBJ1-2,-,CASSYQEQGVIGYTF,TGCGCCAGCAGTTACCAGGAACAGGGTGTAATTGGCTACACCTTC
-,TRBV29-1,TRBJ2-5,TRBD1,CSLWTGGRRETQYF,TGCAGCCTATGGACAGGGGGGAGGCGAGAGACCCAGTACTTC
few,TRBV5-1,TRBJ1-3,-,CASRMGSFVSGNTIYF,TGCGCCAGCAGGATGGGATCTTTTGTTTCTGGAAACACCATATATTTT
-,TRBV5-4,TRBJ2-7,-,CAGERVKIIYEQYF,TGTGCCGGGGAGAGGGTCAAAATTATTTATGAGCAGTACTTC
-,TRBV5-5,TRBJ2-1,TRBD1,CASSSGTGSSYNEQFF,TGTGCCAGCAGTTCCGGGACAGGCAGCTCCTACAATGAGCAGTTCTTC
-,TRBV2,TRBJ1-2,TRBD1,CASSEAGTGSGYTF,TGTGCCAGCAGTGAAGCCGGGACAGGATCTGGCTACACCTTC
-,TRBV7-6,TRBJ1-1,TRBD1,CASSFVAGRGATEAFF,TGTGCCAGCAGCTTTGTGGCCGGCAGGGGGGCCACTGAAGCTTTCTTT
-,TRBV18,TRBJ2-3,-,CASSGGAGEQYF,TGTGCCAGCTCAGGGGGCGCTGGGGAGCAGTATTTT
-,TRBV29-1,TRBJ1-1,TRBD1,CSVDGGQFNTEAFF,TGCAGCGTTGATGGGGGACAGTTCAACACTGAAGCTTTCTTT
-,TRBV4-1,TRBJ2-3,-,CASSHQRDQAQYF,TGCGCCAGCAGCCACCAACGGGACCAGGCGCAGTATTTT
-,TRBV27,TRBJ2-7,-,CASSPSWGTGNYEQYF,TGTGCCAGCAGTCCTTCCTGGGGGACTGGGAACTACGAGCAGTACTTC
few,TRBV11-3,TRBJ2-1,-,CASSLEAAYNEQFF,TGTGCCAGCAGCTTGGAAGCGGCGTACAATGAGCAGTTCTTC
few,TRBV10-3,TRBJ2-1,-,CAIQGLEYNEQFF,TGTGCCATCCAGGGGCTGGAGTACAATGAGCAGTTCTTC
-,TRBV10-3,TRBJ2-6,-,CASRGEGHAGANVLTF,TGTGCGAGCAGGGGGGAGGGTCATGCTGGGGCCAACGTCCTGACTTTC
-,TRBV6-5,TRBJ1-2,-,CASSLLRTAGYGYTF,TGTGCCAGCAGTTTACTAAGGACAGCAGGCTATGGCTACACCTTC
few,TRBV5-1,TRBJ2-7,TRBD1,CASSLARRQGISYEQYF,TGCGCCAGCAGCTTGGCCCGAAGACAGGGAATATCTTACGAGCAGTACTTC
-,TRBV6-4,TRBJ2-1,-,CASSETVEGGNEQFF,TGTGCCAGCAGTGAAACAGTTGAAGGGGGCAATGAGCAGTTCTTC
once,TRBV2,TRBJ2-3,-,CASMASFSTDTQYF,TGTGCCAGCATGGCTAGCTTTAGCACAGATACGCAGTATTTT
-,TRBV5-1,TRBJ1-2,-,CASSLANGMEGYTF,TGCGCCAGCAGCTTGGCAAACGGTATGGAAGGCTACACCTTC
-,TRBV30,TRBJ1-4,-,CAWSVPNEKLFF,TGTGCCTGGAGTGTACCGAATGAAAAACTGTTTTTT
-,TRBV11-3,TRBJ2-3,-,CASSLEPPGGTDTQYF,TGTGCCAGCAGCTTAGAGCCCCCGGGGGGCACAGATACGCAGTATTTT
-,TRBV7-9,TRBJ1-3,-,CASSMATEYSGNTIYF,TGTGCCAGCAGCATGGCGACTGAATACTCTGGAAACACCATATATTTT
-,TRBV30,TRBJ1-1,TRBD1,CAWSVLVASGGARGFF,TGTGCCTGGAGTGTACTCGTCGCTTCAGGGGGCGCCCGGGGATTCTTT
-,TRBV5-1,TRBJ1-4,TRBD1,CASSQGQPNEKLFF,TGCGCCAGCAGCCAGGGACAGCCTAATGAAAAACTGTTTTTT
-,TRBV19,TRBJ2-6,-,CASSMGWGYRSGANVLTF,TGTGCCAGTAGTATGGGGTGGGGATATCGCTCTGGGGCCAACGTCCTGACTTTC